What follows are 9 T cell receptor beta chains derived from one specimen sequenced in a study of shared clonotypes between healthy human individuals. Here immunoSEQ multiplex PCR was the method, and the copy in TCRdb shows in-frame clones only, minus some. The sample lists 400,000 or so clones; just over 95% were seen once. The sample comprised memory CD8+ T cells sorted from blood. Stated subset: CD45RO+ cells pooled with CCR7-negative TemRA cells. The receptors stem from a young man in good health.

The chain recombines TRBV28 with TRBJ1-2, with 8 bases fitting TRBD1. This CDR3 is built from 14 residues. The V segment lost 8 bases and the J segment 7 bases; nucleotides outside the gene matches: 12. Germline CDR1 reads MDHEN; CDR2 reads SYDVKM. The CDR3 is CASEEAGGAGGYTF. For the CDR3, the DNA is TGTGCCAGCGAGGAGGCAGGGGGCGCGGGTGGCTACACCTTC.

Comment on this clone: Other DNA sequences within the sample encode an identical CDR3. CDR3 protein: CASSLLAGGNEQFF. The CDR3 nucleotides are TGCGCCAGCAGCTTGCTAGCGGGAGGCAATGAGCAGTTCTTC. This chain uses TRBV5-1 with TRBJ2-1; 11 bases are shared with TRBD2. Germline V lookup: CDR1 SGHRS, CDR2 YFSETQ. The CDR3 contains 14 residues. V lost 1 base, J lost 6 bases, and 0 bases stayed unmatched. Full variable domain (remainder filled in from reference TRBV5-1 and TRBJ2-1): KAGVTQTPRYLIKTRGQQVTLSCSPISGHRSVSWYQQTPGQGLQFLFEYFSETQRNKGNFPGRFSGRQFSNSRSEMNVSTLELGDSALYLCASSLLAGGNEQFFGPGTRLTVL.

Turning to this clone: Other DNA sequences from this sample encode an identical CDR3 as well. This chain links TRBV28 with TRBJ1-2, with 8 bases matching TRBD1. V lost 6 bases and J lost 8; bases outside the gene matches: 5. The CDR3 totals 12 residues. Per the germline V gene, CDR1 is MDHEN and CDR2 is SYDVKM. CDR3 sequence: CASSQTGEGYTF. CDR3 DNA sequence: TGTGCCAGCAGCCAGACAGGGGAAGGCTACACCTTC.

The genes are TRBV30 and TRBJ2-7, with 8 bases matching TRBD2. The CDR3 has 13 residues. CDR1 is GTSNPN and CDR2 is SVGIG in the germline V gene (reference sequence). V shed 0 bases and J 2 bases; nucleotides not matched to a gene: 0. DNA of the CDR3: TGTGCCTGGAGTGTACTAGCGGCCTACGAGCAGTACTTC. Amino acid sequence: CAWSVLAAYEQYF.

The V gene is TRBV4-1, the J gene TRBJ1-1, with D hard to call. This CDR3 is 16 amino acids long. Trimming removed 0 bases from V and 1 base from J, with 12 bases in between. Germline-derived CDR1 and CDR2 are MGHRA and YSYEKL. This CDR3 is CASSQEGKIENTEAFF. CDR3 coding DNA: TGCGCCAGCAGCCAAGAAGGTAAGATCGAGAACACTGAAGCTTTCTTT.

This rearrangement joins TRBV18 to TRBJ2-1, with D possibly called TRBD1 or TRBD2 (6 bases each). The CDR3 runs to 15 residues. The germline gives CDR1 KGHSH, CDR2 LQKENI. V lost 3 bases to trimming and J lost 7 bases, with 16 bases between them. The CDR3 is CASSPTWGAMNEQFF. In DNA form, the CDR3 reads TGTGCCAGCTCACCGACATGGGGGGCAATGAATGAGCAGTTCTTC.

The chain carries TRBV11-1 and TRBJ2-1, with 13 bases identical to TRBD2. Germline loops: CDR1 SGHAT, CDR2 FQDESV (reference sequence). The CDR3 sequence is 17 residues long. V shed 4 bases, J shed 4 bases, and the junction held 7 bases outside the gene matches. The chain's CDR3 is CASSYRTSGSVYNEQFF. As DNA, the CDR3 is TGTGCCAGCAGCTACAGGACTAGCGGGAGCGTTTACAATGAGCAGTTCTTC.

On this clone: Other DNA sequences in the same sample also yield this CDR3. The chain has TRBV28 and TRBJ2-7, with 8 bases identical to TRBD1. CDR1 is MDHEN and CDR2 is SYDVKM in the germline V gene. There are 13 residues in the CDR3. J lost 3 bases, V lost 6 bases, and 4 bases had no gene match. The DNA for the CDR3 is TGTGCCAGCAGCCTCGGACAGGGCTACGAGCAGTACTTC. It codes for CASSLGQGYEQYF.

This clone has only one observation. The gene calls are TRBV29-1 and TRBJ2-3; 7 bases agree with TRBD2. CDR3 size: 13 residues. Looked up from germline, CDR1 is SQVTM and CDR2 is ANQGSEA. Germline trimming cut 7 bases from V and 6 bases from J; bases unmatched to any gene: 10. The CDR3 bases are TGCAGCGCCGCGGGGCGGGAGTGGGATACGCAGTATTTT. This sequence encodes CSAAGREWDTQYF.